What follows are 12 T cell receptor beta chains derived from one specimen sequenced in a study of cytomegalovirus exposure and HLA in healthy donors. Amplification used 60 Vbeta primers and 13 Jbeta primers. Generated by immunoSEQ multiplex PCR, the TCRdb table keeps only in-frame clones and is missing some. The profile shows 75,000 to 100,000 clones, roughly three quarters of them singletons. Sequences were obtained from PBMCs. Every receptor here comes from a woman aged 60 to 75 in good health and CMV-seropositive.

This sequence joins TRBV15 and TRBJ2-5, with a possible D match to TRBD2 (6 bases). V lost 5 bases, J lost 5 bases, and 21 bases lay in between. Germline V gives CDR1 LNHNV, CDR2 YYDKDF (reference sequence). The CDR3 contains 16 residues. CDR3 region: CATSSPGGQARETQYF. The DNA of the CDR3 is TGTGCCACCAGCTCCCCCGGAGGGCAGGCTCGGGAGACCCAGTACTTC.

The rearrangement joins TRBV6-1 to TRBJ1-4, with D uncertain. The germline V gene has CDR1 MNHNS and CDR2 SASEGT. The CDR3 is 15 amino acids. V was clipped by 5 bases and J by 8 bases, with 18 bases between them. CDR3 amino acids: CASSLPSRGGEKLFF. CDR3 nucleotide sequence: TGTGCCAGCAGTTTACCCTCGCGGGGAGGCGAAAAACTGTTTTTT.

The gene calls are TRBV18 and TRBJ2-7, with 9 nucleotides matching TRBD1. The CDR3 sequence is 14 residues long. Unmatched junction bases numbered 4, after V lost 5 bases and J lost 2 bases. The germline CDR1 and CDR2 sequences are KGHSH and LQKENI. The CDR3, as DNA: TGTGCCAGCTCATTCAGACAGGGGGCCTACGAGCAGTACTTC. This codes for CASSFRQGAYEQYF. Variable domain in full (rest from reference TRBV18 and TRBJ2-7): NAGVMQNPRHLVRRRGQEARLRCSPMKGHSHVYWYRQLPEEGLKFMVYLQKENIIDESGMPKERFSAEFPKEGPSILRIQQVVRGDSAAYFCASSFRQGAYEQYFGPGTRLTVT.

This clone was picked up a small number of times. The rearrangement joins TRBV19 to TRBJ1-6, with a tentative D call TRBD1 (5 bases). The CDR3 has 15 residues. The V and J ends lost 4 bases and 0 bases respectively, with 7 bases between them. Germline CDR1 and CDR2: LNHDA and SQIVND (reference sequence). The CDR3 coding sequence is TGTGCCAGTAGTAGACAGAGCTCCTATAATTCACCCCTCCACTTT. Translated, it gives CASSRQSSYNSPLHF.

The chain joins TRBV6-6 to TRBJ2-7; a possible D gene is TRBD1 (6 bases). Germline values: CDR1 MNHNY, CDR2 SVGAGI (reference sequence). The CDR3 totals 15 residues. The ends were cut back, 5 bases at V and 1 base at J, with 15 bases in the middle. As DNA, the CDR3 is TGTGCCAGCAGTCCTACGGACAGTTTTTCCTACGAGCAGTACTTC. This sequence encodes CASSPTDSFSYEQYF.

The CDR3 loop is CASGPGLAWETQYF. For the CDR3, the DNA is TGTGCCAGCGGCCCGGGACTAGCTTGGGAGACCCAGTACTTC. The chain carries TRBV11-2 and TRBJ2-5, with 9 positions matching TRBD2. The CDR3 contains 14 residues. Germline V gene sequence: CDR1 SGHAT, CDR2 FQNNGV. J gave up 5 bases and V 8 bases, and 9 bases lay outside the gene matches.

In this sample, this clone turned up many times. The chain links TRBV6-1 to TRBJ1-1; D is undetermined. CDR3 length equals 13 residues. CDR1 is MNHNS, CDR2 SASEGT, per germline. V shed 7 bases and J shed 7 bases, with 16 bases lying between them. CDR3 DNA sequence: TGTGCCAGCATGGGTTTTGAGAGACTTGAAGCTTTCTTT. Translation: CASMGFERLEAFF.

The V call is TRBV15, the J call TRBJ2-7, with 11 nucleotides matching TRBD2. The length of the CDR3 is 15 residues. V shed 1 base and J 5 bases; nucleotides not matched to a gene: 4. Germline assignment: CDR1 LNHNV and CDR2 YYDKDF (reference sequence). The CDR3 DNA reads TGTGCCACCAGCAGAGGACTAGCGGGATCGGACGAGCAGTACTTC. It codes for CATSRGLAGSDEQYF. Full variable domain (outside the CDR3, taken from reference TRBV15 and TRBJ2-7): DAMVIQNPRYQVTQFGKPVTLSCSQTLNHNVMYWYQQKSSQAPKLLFHYYDKDFNNEADTPDNFQSRRPNTSFCFLDIRSPGLGDTAMYLCATSRGLAGSDEQYFGPGTRLTVT.

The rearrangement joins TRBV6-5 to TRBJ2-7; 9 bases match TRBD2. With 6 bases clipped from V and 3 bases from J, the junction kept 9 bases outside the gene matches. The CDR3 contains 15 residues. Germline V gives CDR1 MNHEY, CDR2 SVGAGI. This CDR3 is CASSPDSGSGYEQYF. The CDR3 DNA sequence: TGTGCCAGCAGCCCGGATAGCGGGAGCGGCTACGAGCAGTACTTC.

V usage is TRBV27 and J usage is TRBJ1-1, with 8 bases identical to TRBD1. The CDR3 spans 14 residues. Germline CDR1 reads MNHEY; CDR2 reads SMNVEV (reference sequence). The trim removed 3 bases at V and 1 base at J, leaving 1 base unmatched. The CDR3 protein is CASSFGTGNTEAFF. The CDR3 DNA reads TGTGCCAGCAGTTTCGGGACAGGGAACACTGAAGCTTTCTTT.

This chain's CDR3 is CAISARFNTEAFF. The CDR3 nucleotides read TGTGCCATCAGTGCCAGATTTAACACTGAAGCTTTCTTT. The rearrangement links TRBV10-3 to TRBJ1-1, with D unresolved. Trimming took 4 bases from V and 2 from J, leaving 8 bases between them. The CDR3 covers 13 residues. CDR1 is ENHRY and CDR2 is SYGVKD in the germline V gene.

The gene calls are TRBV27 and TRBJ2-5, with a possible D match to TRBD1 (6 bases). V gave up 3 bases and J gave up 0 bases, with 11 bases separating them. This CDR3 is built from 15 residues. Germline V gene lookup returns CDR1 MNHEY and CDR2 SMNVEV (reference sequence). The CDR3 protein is CASSFLGADQETQYF. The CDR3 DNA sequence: TGTGCCAGCAGTTTTCTGGGGGCCGACCAAGAGACCCAGTACTTC.